This TCR beta chain was sequenced for a study of blood T cells in healthy people across ages. Germline loops: CDR1 LNHNV, CDR2 YYDKDF (reference sequence). With 1 base removed from V and 6 bases from J, the gap between germline ends came to 16 bases. The CDR3 is 16 amino acids. Caucasian individuals from Russia who were healthy and aged roughly 6 to 90 acted as donors. Notes on the study in general: No conclusive comparison of naive versus antigen-experienced cells was possible with unsorted PBMCs.

Primed by a sample-barcoded 5' primer and a J-beta primer mix, a second PCR proceeded for 7 to 11 cycles. With 12 random nucleotides, a template-switch adaptor tagged each individual cDNA molecule. TCRdb fed the 5' RACE reads into MiXCR, producing one record per CDR3 protein. The sample has about 1.5 million distinct CDR3 sequences; around 40% are singletons. Note on this clonotype: Its antigen is unknown.

The J gene is TRBJ1-5, the V gene TRBV15; D gene unclear. Sequencing input: blood. The TCR was taken from a woman aged 18 to 35 in good health. CDR3 sequence (DNA): TGTGCCACCAGCAGAGTTCGGACTTTGGGCCTTCAGCCCCAGCATTTT. Amino acid sequence: CATSRVRTLGLQPQHF.